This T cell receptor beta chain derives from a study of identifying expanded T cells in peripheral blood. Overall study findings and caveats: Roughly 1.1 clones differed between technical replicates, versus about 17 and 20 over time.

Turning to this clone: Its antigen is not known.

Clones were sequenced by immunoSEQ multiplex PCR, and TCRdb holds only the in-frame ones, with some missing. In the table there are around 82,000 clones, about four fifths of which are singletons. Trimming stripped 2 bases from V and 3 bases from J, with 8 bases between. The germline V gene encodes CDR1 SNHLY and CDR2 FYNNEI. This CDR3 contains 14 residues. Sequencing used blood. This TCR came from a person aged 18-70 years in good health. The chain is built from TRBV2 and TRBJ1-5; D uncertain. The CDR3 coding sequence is TGTGCCAGCAGTGAATCGGGCATCAATCAGCCCCAGCATTTT. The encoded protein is CASSESGINQPQHF.